This T cell receptor beta chain originates from a study of blood T cell repertoires in COVID-19. Assay: immunoSEQ multiplex PCR; the TCRdb copy retains only in-frame clones and omits some. The sample yields 60,000 to 85,000 clones, 70% to 80% seen once. CDR1 WNHNN and CDR2 SYGVQD come from the germline V gene (reference sequence). Trimming pared 6 bases from V and 5 bases from J, leaving 16 bases between. The CDR3 extends over 14 amino acids. The source is a man aged 70 or older with acute or convalescent COVID-19. Material for sequencing was peripheral blood. V usage is TRBV10-1 and J usage is TRBJ2-5; D is perhaps TRBD2 (5 bases). The CDR3 spells CASSTKNQRETQYF. As DNA, the CDR3 is TGCGCCAGCAGCACCAAAAACCAGCGGGAGACCCAGTACTTC.